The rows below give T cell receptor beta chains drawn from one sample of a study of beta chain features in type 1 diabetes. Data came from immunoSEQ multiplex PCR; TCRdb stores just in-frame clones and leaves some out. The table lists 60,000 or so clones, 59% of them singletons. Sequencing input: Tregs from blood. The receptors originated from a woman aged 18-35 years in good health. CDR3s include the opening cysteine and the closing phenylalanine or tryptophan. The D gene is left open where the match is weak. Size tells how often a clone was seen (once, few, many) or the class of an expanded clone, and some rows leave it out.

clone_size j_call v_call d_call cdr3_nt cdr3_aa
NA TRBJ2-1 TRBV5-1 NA TGCGCCAGCAGCTTGGCTCCTAGTGGATTTGGGTTCTTC CASSLAPSGFGFF
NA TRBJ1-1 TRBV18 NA TGTGCCAGCTCACCAGGCAGGGATATAGGAGCTTTCTTT CASSPGRDIGAFF
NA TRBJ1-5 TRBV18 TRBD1 TGTGCCAGCTCTGACAGGGGGCAACAGCCCCAGCATTTT CASSDRGQQPQHF
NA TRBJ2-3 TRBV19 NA TGTGCCAGTAGATGGAGGGGGGGGAAGGATACGCAGTATTTT CASRWRGGKDTQYF
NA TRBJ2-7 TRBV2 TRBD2 TGTGCCACCCAAGGTGGTAGCGGGAGGGCCGGAGAGCAGTACTTC CATQGGSGRAGEQYF
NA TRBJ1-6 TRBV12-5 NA TGTGCTAGTGCCTTGTCCCCGGGGTGGTCACCCCTCCACTTT CASALSPGWSPLHF
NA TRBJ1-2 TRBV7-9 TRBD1 TGTGCCAGCAGCTTAGCGGGGACAGGGGACGGCTACACCTTC CASSLAGTGDGYTF
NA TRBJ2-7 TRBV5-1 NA TGCGCCAGCAGCTTGGACAGGGCCATCTACGAGCAGTACTTC CASSLDRAIYEQYF
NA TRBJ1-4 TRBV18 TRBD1 TGTGCCAGCTCACCATCCGGGACAGAATATGAAAAACTGTTTTTT CASSPSGTEYEKLFF
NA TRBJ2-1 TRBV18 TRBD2 TGTGCCAGCTCACTAGCGGGACAAGAGCAGTTCTTC CASSLAGQEQFF
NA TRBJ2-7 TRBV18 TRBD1 TGTGCCAGCTCACCGGACAGGGGCGTTAACGAGCAGTACTTC CASSPDRGVNEQYF
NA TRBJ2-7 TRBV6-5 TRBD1 TGTGCCAGCAGTCGTGACAGGGGGGTTCTGTACTTC CASSRDRGVLYF
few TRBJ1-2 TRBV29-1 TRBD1 TGCAGCGTTGACAGGGGGCTTGGTGGCTACACCTTC CSVDRGLGGYTF
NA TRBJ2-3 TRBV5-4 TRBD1 TGTGCCAGCAGCGGTGGACAGGGCACCACAGATACGCAGTATTTT CASSGGQGTTDTQYF
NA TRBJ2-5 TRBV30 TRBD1 TGTGCCTGGAGGCAGACAGGGAGTCGAGAGACCCAGTACTTC CAWRQTGSRETQYF
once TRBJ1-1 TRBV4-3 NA TGCGCCAGCAGCCAAGCGGTAGCTATGAACACTGAAGCTTTCTTT CASSQAVAMNTEAFF
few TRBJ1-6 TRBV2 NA TGTGCCAGCAGTGTTACAGAATATACTTCACCCCTCCACTTT CASSVTEYTSPLHF
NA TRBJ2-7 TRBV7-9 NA TGTGCCAGCAGCCCAGCTTACAGCTCCTACGAGCAGTACTTC CASSPAYSSYEQYF
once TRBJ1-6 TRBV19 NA TGTGCCAGTAGTATTCAGGGGAATTCACCCCTCCACTTT CASSIQGNSPLHF
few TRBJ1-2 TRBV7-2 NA TGTGCCAGCAGCTTACGCAGGGGAGTCCCTTATGGCTACACCTTC CASSLRRGVPYGYTF
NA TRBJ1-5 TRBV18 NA TGTGCCAGCTCACTCCTGTGGGGCAGCAATCAGCCCCAGCATTTT CASSLLWGSNQPQHF
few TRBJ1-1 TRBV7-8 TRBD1 TGTGCCAGCAGTTTGGACAGGGGGTGGACTGAAGCTTTCTTT CASSLDRGWTEAFF
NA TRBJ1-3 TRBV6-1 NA TGTGCCAGCAGTGAAGGATTTACGGGTTCGGTCGGCTTT CASSEGFTGSVGF
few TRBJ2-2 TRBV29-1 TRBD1 TGCAGCGTTGCGGGACAGGGGGCCTATACCGGGGAGCTGTTTTTT CSVAGQGAYTGELFF
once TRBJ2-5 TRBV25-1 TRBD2 TGTGCCAGCAGTCCAAGACTAGCGGGAGGGACGGGTTTGACCCAGTACTTC CASSPRLAGGTGLTQYF
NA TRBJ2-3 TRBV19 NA TGTGCCTCCAGGCCCGGACAAAACACAGATACGCAGTATTTT CASRPGQNTDTQYF
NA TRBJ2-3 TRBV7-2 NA TGTGCCAGCAGCCCGCAAGGGGGTCGCGATACGCAGTATTTT CASSPQGGRDTQYF
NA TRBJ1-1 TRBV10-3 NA TGTGCCATCAGGAGACTCGTGAACACTGAAGCTTTCTTT CAIRRLVNTEAFF
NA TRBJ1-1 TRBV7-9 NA TGTGCCAGCAGTTCGGGAGGGGACCGCCGCCCTACTGAAGCTTTCTTT CASSSGGDRRPTEAFF
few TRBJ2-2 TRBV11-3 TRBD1 TGTGCCAGCAGCCGGAGAAGGGGGCCCGGGGAGCTGTTTTTT CASSRRRGPGELFF
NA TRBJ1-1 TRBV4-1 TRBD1 TGCGCCAGCAGCTACGGACAGGGGTACACTGAAGCTTTCTTT CASSYGQGYTEAFF
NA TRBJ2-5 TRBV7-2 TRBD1 TGTGCCAGCAGCCGGAACAGGGGGAAAGAGACCCAGTACTTC CASSRNRGKETQYF
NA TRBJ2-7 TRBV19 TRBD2 TGTGCCACTGGGGGACTCACGGGGGGGTCCTACGAGCAGTACTTC CATGGLTGGSYEQYF
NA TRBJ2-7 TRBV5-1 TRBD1 TGCGCCAGCAGCTTAACCCGGGACAGTCTTCTCGGCGAGCAGTACTTC CASSLTRDSLLGEQYF
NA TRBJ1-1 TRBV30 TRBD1 TGTGCCTGGAGTTTGGACGGGACAGGGGGTTGGACTGAAGCTTTCTTT CAWSLDGTGGWTEAFF
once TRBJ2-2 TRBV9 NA TGTGCCAGCAGCGTTGGAAAGGGGGGGTCCGGGGAGCTGTTTTTT CASSVGKGGSGELFF
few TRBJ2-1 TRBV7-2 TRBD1 TGTGCCAGCAGTTTCCTGGGACAGGGGGTCGATGAGCAGTTCTTC CASSFLGQGVDEQFF
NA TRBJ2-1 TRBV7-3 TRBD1 TGTGCCAGCAGCTATCAGGGGGCGAGCTCCTACAATGAGCAGTTCTTC CASSYQGASSYNEQFF
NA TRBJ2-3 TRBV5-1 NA TGCGCCAGCAGCCCCGAGGGCACAGATACGCAGTATTTT CASSPEGTDTQYF
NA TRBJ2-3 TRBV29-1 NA TGCAGCGTTGTTGTAGGAGTCACAGATACGCAGTATTTT CSVVVGVTDTQYF
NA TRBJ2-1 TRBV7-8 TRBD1 TGTGCCAGCAGTTCCTATAGGACAGGGGGCGATGAGCAGTTCTTC CASSSYRTGGDEQFF
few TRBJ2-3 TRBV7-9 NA TGTGCCAGCAGCCTCATCCGGACTCAACTCACAGATACGCAGTATTTT CASSLIRTQLTDTQYF
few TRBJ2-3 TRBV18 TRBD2 TGTGCCAGCTCACCTGGGACTAGCAGGAGTAATACGCAGTATTTT CASSPGTSRSNTQYF
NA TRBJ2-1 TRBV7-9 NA TGTGCCAGCAGTTCGACACCCGTGCAGTTCTTC CASSSTPVQFF
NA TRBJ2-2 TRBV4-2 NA TGTGCCGGCAGCCAAGCTAATCCTTCCCGGGGCACCGGGGAGCTGTTTTTT CAGSQANPSRGTGELFF
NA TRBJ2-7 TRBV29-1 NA TGCAGCGTTGAGGGACGGAGGGGTGGCGAGCAGTACTTC CSVEGRRGGEQYF
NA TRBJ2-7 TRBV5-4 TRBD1 TGTGCCAGCAGCCGGACAGGGGGCAACAACGAGCAGTACTTC CASSRTGGNNEQYF
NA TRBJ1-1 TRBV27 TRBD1 TGTGCCAGCAGTCAACTGACAGGGATTCGCATGAACACTGAAGCTTTCTTT CASSQLTGIRMNTEAFF
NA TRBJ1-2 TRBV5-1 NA TGCGCCAGCAGCCCGGGAGAGTTCACTTCTAACTATGGCTACACCTTC CASSPGEFTSNYGYTF
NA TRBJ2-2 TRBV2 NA TGTGCCAGCAGTGTGTCCGGGCTGATGAGGGCCGGGGAGCTGTTTTTT CASSVSGLMRAGELFF
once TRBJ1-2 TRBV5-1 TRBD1 TGCGCCAGCAGCTTGGGGACAGGGAGCTATGGCTACACCTTC CASSLGTGSYGYTF
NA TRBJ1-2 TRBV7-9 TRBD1 TGTGCCAGCAGCGCTAGGACAGGGGGTTTCTATGGCTACACCTTC CASSARTGGFYGYTF